This TCR beta chain was retrieved from a study of PD-1 blockade in classical Hodgkin lymphoma. Time point specified: cycle 4 day 1 (C4D1), after 6 weeks of nivolumab. The patients all showed relapse after autologous stem cell transplantation, while their brentuximab vedotin exposure varied. Best responses were complete response, partial response or progressive disease. TCRdb's copy holds only in-frame clones and misses some; the assay was immunoSEQ multiplex PCR. The sample holds 9,500 or so clones, 80% to 85% seen once. Looked up from germline, CDR1 is SEHNR and CDR2 is FQNEAQ (reference sequence). V lost 3 bases, J lost 2 bases, and 11 bases stayed unmatched. CDR3 size: 17 residues.

The TCR was taken from a human donor with classical Hodgkin lymphoma. The material sequenced was peripheral blood mononuclear cells (PBMCs), taken before the fourth cycle of nivolumab. The genes are TRBV7-9 and TRBJ1-1, with 8 bases fitting TRBD1. The CDR3 region has the DNA TGTGCCAGCAGCTTTGGAGTGAATCAGGGGGCAAACACTGAAGCTTTCTTT. Its translation is CASSFGVNQGANTEAFF.